Listed below are T cell receptor beta chains from one sample, sequenced in a study of T and B cells in COVID-19 patients. TCRdb independently ran MiXCR on the multiplex PCR reads; one entry per CDR3 protein. In the table there are 20,000 to 25,000 distinct CDR3 sequences, roughly 27% of which are singletons. Sequenced sample: blood. These receptors were taken from a human donor who had recovered from COVID-19. CDR3s include the opening cysteine and the closing phenylalanine or tryptophan. D genes are given only for firm matches. Size is stated for part of the rows, as once, few or many counts, or as a class when the clone is expanded.

TRBV5-6,TRBJ1-1,-,-,TGTGCCAGCAGCTTGGGGATAATGAACACTGAAGCTTTCTTT,CASSLGIMNTEAFF
TRBV19,TRBJ2-2,medium-sized,-,TGTGCCAGTAGTACCATCCCGAGCGACAACGGGGAGCTGTTTTTT,CASSTIPSDNGELFF
TRBV7-9,TRBJ1-1,-,-,TGTGCCAGCAGCCAGATCGGTGGGGCCTCTGAAGCTTTCTTT,CASSQIGGASEAFF
TRBV11-1,TRBJ2-5,-,-,TGTGCCAGCAGCTTAGAAGCGCAAGAGACCCAGTACTTC,CASSLEAQETQYF
TRBV10-1,TRBJ2-7,-,TRBD2,TGCGCCAGCAGTGAGGAGAGGGACTACTACGAGCAGTACTTC,CASSEERDYYEQYF
TRBV10-3,TRBJ2-3,few,TRBD2,TGTGCCATCAGTGAGGGACTAGCGGGAGTTGCAGATACGCAGTATTTT,CAISEGLAGVADTQYF
TRBV7-2,TRBJ1-2,-,-,TGTGCCAGCAGCTTACTCGCGATTAACTATGGCTACACCTTC,CASSLLAINYGYTF
TRBV5-6,TRBJ2-1,many,-,TGTGCCAGCAGCTTGGGCCTAGAGCAGTTCTTC,CASSLGLEQFF
TRBV6-1,TRBJ2-3,few,-,TGTGCCAGCACTAGGGGATTTAGAACAGATACGCAGTATTTT,CASTRGFRTDTQYF
TRBV18,TRBJ2-7,-,-,TGTGCCAGCTCACAGGACATCCCCTACGAGCAGTACTTC,CASSQDIPYEQYF
TRBV6-6,TRBJ1-5,few,-,TGTGCCAGCGGGTCGACTCTCCTAGGCGGGCCCCAGCATTTT,CASGSTLLGGPQHF
TRBV5-4,TRBJ2-5,-,TRBD2,TGTGCCAGCAGAGAACTAGCGGGGGGCCTCCAGAAACCCCAAGAGACCCAGTACTTC,CASRELAGGLQKPQETQYF
TRBV19,TRBJ1-5,few,-,TGTGCCAGTACCACATCCGGATGGGGGTATAGCAATCAGCCCCAGCATTTT,CASTTSGWGYSNQPQHF
TRBV12-3/TRBV12-4,TRBJ1-2,few,TRBD1,TGTGCCAGCAGGGGGACAGGGGTTAACTATGGCTACACCTTC,CASRGTGVNYGYTF
TRBV6-1,TRBJ1-4,-,TRBD1,TGTGCCAGCCAAGCTGGAGGACAGGGCCTCGCAGGGGAAAAACTGTTTTTT,CASQAGGQGLAGEKLFF
TRBV6-1,TRBJ1-6,-,-,TGTGCCAGCAGTGAAGAGACAGCCTCCTATTCACCCCTCCACTTT,CASSEETASYSPLHF
TRBV18,TRBJ1-4,few,-,TGTGCCAGCTCACCACGGGAAAGGGGAGCCGAAAAACTGTTTTTT,CASSPRERGAEKLFF
TRBV5-8,TRBJ2-5,-,TRBD1,TGTGCCAGCAGCTCGGACAGGGGGTTGTACTTC,CASSSDRGLYF
TRBV12-3/TRBV12-4,TRBJ1-3,-,-,TGTGCCAGCAGACTTACAGGGAGCTCTGGAAACACCATATATTTT,CASRLTGSSGNTIYF
TRBV6-1,TRBJ2-3,many,TRBD1,TGTGCCAGCAGTGAATGGGACAGTAACACAGATACGCAGTATTTT,CASSEWDSNTDTQYF
TRBV12-3/TRBV12-4,TRBJ1-2,-,-,TGTGCCAGCAGCTTGGGACCCACTAACTATGGCTACACCTTC,CASSLGPTNYGYTF
TRBV6-6,TRBJ2-1,-,-,TGTGCCAGCAGGCCCCTCGGGGGTAGCTCCTACAATGAGCAGTTCTTC,CASRPLGGSSYNEQFF
TRBV15,TRBJ2-3,medium-sized,TRBD1,TGTGCCACCAGCAGAGGACAGGGAGAAGATACGCAGTATTTT,CATSRGQGEDTQYF
TRBV29-1,TRBJ2-3,medium-sized,-,TGCAGCGTTGGTGAGACCACCCTCTCAGATACGCAGTATTTT,CSVGETTLSDTQYF